These 9 T cell receptor beta chains share one sample of origin, sequenced in a study of T cell responses to AZD1222 COVID-19 vaccine. Sequenced by immunoSEQ multiplex PCR; TCRdb stores in-frame clones only, minus some. Of some 150,000 clones in the sample, roughly nine tenths were seen once. The sample was peripheral blood, taken on day 0 of MenACWY control vaccination. These receptors all come from an adult in good health.

This clone appeared once. This chain joins TRBV4-3 and TRBJ1-2; D perhaps matches TRBD1 (5 bases). The CDR3 has 15 residues. From germline, CDR1 is LGHNA and CDR2 YSLEER. Trimming shortened V by 0 bases and J by 0 bases, and 8 bases separated the two germline ends. CDR3 sequence: CASSQDRTTNYGYTF. Here the CDR3 DNA reads TGCGCCAGCAGCCAAGATCGGACAACTAACTATGGCTACACCTTC.

The V gene is TRBV10-2, the J gene TRBJ2-2, with D possibly matching TRBD2 (5 bases). The CDR3 runs to 15 residues. Germline loops: CDR1 WSHSY, CDR2 SAAADI. V dropped 1 base and J dropped 4 bases, with 10 bases sitting between them. The CDR3 nucleotides are TGCGCCAGCAGTGAGTTGGGAGTCGGCACCGGGGAGCTGTTTTTT. Its translation: CASSELGVGTGELFF.

The rearrangement uses TRBV28 and TRBJ2-5; TRBD2 is a possible D gene (6 bases). The ends were cut back, 7 bases at V and 4 bases at J, with 16 bases in the middle. Germline CDR1 and CDR2: MDHEN and SYDVKM. The CDR3 consists of 14 residues. In DNA form, the CDR3 reads TGTGCCAGCACCATGAGGTTACTAGCAGAGACCCAGTACTTC. Translated: CASTMRLLAETQYF.

The chain employs TRBV5-4 and TRBJ2-7; 12 bases align to TRBD2. The CDR3 spans 20 residues. Germline trimming cut 2 bases from V and 1 base from J; bases unmatched to any gene: 16. Germline-derived CDR1 and CDR2 are SGHNT and YYREEE (reference sequence). This CDR3 reads CASSFYPGTSGPARSYEQYF. CDR3 coding DNA: TGTGCCAGCAGCTTCTATCCCGGGACTAGCGGGCCCGCCAGGTCCTACGAGCAGTACTTC.

CDR3 residues: CASRRASSYEQYF. CDR3 nucleotide sequence: TGCGCCAGCAGGAGGGCAAGCTCCTACGAGCAGTACTTC. The rearrangement links TRBV10-1 to TRBJ2-7, with D tentatively TRBD2 (5 bases). The CDR3 extends over 13 amino acids. Looked up from germline, CDR1 is WNHNN and CDR2 is SYGVQD (reference sequence). Trimming took 6 bases from V and 0 from J, leaving 9 bases between them.

The J gene is TRBJ2-2, the V gene TRBV11-3; TRBD2 aligns across 9 bases. V dropped 0 bases and J dropped 9; count of bases not matched to a gene: 8. The germline CDR1 and CDR2 sequences are SGHNT and YENEEA. This CDR3 has 16 amino acids. CDR3 loop: CASSLDGRSGSRELFF. For the CDR3, the DNA is TGTGCCAGCAGCTTAGATGGGCGTAGCGGGAGCCGGGAGCTGTTTTTT.

The chain carries TRBV19 and TRBJ1-5; 7 bases align to TRBD1. There are 14 residues in the CDR3. The germline gives CDR1 LNHDA, CDR2 SQIVND (reference sequence). The V and J ends lost 4 bases and 6 bases, in that order; junction bases with no gene match: 6. CDR3 nucleotides: TGTGCCAGTAGTACCGACAGGGTTGGTCAGCCCCAGCATTTT. Its translation is CASSTDRVGQPQHF.

The chain is built from TRBV19 and TRBJ1-1; D ambiguous. The CDR3 runs to 13 residues. Germline CDR1 and CDR2: LNHDA and SQIVND (reference sequence). V was shortened by 3 bases and J by 4 bases, with 9 bases between the two germline ends. CDR3 region: CASSMDRSTEAFF. The CDR3 DNA reads as TGTGCCAGTAGTATGGATCGGAGCACTGAAGCTTTCTTT.

The V and J genes are TRBV27 and TRBJ1-5, with D maybe TRBD1 (5 bases). Germline V lookup: CDR1 MNHEY, CDR2 SMNVEV (reference sequence). V dropped 0 bases and J dropped 6 bases, with 18 bases sitting between them. The CDR3 runs to 17 residues. CDR3 in amino acids: CASSLSTAGSRAQPQHF. In DNA form, the CDR3 reads TGTGCCAGCAGTTTATCGACAGCTGGGTCGCGAGCTCAGCCCCAGCATTTT.